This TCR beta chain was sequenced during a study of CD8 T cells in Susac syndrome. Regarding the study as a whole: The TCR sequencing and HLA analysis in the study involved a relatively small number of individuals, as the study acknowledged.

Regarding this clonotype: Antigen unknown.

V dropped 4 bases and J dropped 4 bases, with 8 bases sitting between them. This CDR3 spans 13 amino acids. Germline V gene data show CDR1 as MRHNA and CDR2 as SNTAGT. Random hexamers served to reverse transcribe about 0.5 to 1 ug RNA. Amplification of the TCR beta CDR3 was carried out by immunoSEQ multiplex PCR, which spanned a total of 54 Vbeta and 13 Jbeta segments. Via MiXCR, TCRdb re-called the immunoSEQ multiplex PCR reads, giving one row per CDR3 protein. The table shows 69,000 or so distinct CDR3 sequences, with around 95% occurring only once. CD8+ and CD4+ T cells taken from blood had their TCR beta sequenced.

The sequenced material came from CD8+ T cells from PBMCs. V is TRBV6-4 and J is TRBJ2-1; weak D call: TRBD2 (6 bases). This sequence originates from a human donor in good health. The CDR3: CASSARGYNEQFF. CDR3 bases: TGTGCCAGCAGTGCGCGGGGATACAATGAGCAGTTCTTC.